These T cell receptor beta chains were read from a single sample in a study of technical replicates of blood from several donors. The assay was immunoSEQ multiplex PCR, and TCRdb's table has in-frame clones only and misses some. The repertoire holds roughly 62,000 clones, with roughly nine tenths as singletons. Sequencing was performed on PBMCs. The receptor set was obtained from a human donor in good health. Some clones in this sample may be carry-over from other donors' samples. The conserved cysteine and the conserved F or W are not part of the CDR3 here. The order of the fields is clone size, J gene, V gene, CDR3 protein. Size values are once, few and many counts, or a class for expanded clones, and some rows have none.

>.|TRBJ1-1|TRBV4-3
ASSQGRSQAF
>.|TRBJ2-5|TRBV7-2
ASSLPTGFTKTQY
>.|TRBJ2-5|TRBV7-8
ASSFGGAGETQY
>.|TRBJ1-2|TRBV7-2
ASSNDRGRGYT
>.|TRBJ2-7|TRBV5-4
ASSSPSRLAHEQY
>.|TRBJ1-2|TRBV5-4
ASSIPRGTNYGYT
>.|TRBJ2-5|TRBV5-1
ASSVTGTGIETQY
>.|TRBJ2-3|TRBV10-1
ANLDLDTQY
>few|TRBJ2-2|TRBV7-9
ASSFLEGGVGELF
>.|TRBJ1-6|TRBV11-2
ASSLGQQSAVS
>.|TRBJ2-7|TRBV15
ATSRDGTPYEQY
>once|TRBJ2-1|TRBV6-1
ASKINNEQF
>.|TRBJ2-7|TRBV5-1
ASSSTPLEAEQY
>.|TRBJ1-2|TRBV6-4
ASRKEGAYGYT
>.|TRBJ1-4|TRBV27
ASSGIDRAENEKLF
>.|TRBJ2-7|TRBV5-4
ASSLEGLAYEQY
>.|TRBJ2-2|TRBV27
ASSLYRGLDTGELF
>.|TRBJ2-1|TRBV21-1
ASSKLPGGNSYNEQF
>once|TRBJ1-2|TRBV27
ASSLDVSMGGYT
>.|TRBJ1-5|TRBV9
ASGAGGASQPQH
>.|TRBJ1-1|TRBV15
ATSRTDRMNTEAF
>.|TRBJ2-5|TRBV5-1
ASTLSGKETQY
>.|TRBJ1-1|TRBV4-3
ASRLGGLDTEAF
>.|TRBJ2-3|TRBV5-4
ASSLVGLGGDTQY
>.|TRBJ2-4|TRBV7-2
ASSQIAGHQY
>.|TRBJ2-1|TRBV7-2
ASSLGLLAGVLPHNEQF
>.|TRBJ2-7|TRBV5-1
ASSLPESVGSEQY
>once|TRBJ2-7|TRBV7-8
ASSLAGGPYEQY
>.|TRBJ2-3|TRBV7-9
ASSLGQGGIDTQY
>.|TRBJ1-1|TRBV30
AWIHGERTEAF
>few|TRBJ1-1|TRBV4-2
ASSQDLARGNTEAF
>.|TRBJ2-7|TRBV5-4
ASSPDTVEQY
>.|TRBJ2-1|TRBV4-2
ASSQVAGAPGQF
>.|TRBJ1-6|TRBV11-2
ASSSGNGVNSPLH
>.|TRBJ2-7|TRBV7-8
ASSLFFSSYEQY
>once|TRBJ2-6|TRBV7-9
ATRDSDLEANVLT
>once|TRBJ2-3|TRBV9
ASSVASSGGSQY
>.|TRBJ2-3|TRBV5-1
ASSFLGGGRTDTQY
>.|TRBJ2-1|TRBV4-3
ASSQRPGDEQF
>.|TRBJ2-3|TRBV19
ASMEGALGDTQY
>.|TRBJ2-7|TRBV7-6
ASSQTGGEQY
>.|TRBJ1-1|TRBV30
AWSVDRVSTEAF
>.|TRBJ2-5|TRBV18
ASSPGTRETQY
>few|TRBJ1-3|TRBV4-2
ASSQEGGGAGNTIY
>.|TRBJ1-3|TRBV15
ATSRVPRDRAGNTIY
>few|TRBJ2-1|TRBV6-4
ASLQGEQF
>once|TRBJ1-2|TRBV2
ASSEEGRWAYGYT
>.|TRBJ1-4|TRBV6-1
ASRTSTGANEKLF
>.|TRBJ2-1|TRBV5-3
ARSQIGESSYNEQF
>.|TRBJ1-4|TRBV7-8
ASSLGGGGEKLF
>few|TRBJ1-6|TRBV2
ASSPRTDNSPLH
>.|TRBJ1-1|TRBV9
ASSAVRDTEAF
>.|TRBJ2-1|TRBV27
ASSLFFALDEQF